This T cell receptor (beta chain) was captured in a study of shared clonotypes between healthy human individuals. As regards this clone: Since no conserved phenylalanine or tryptophan closes the CDR3, a read error is the likely cause. Because the CDR3's place on the DNA is in doubt, the DNA is left out and the CDR3 is given as listed by TCRdb.

CDR1 ENHRY and CDR2 SYGVKD come from the germline V gene. A total of 12 residues make up the CDR3, ends included. 300 ng DNA, 30,000 or so T cell genomes, went into unsorted PBMC replicate PCRs. Clones were read by immunoSEQ multiplex PCR, and TCRdb kept only the in-frame ones, dropping some. The table has about 490,000 clones, 65% to 80% seen once. Sequencing input: PBMCs. The genes are TRBV10-3 and TRBJ1-2; whether TRBD1, the table's D call, matches the DNA was not checked. The sequence was obtained from a woman in her 40s in good health. Some clones in this sample may be carry-over from other donors' samples. The CDR3 loop is CAISETGQPTYL.